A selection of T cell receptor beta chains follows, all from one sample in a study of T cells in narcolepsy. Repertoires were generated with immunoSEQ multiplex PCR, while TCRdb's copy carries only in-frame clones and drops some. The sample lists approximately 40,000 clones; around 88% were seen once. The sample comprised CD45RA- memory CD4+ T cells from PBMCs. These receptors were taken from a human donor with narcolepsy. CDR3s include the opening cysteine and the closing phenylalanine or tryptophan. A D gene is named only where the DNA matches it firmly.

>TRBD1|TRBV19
CASSITRGGLFF
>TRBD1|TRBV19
CASRRDRASGYTF
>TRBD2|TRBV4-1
CASSQPGRGLALYEQYF
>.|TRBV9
CASGGRGAPYEQYF
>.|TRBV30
CACNPNYGYTF
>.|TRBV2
CASRRGWTEAFF
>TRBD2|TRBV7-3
CASSLILAGPQFF
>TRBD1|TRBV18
CASSPLARGPRETQYF
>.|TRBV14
CASSQSWVLETQYF
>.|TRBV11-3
CASRRRDPGELFF
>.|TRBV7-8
CASSLGAFYEQYF
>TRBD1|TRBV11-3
CASSPRTGFYEQYF
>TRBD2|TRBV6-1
CASGLADTDTQYF
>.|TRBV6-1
CASSETSWGGKQPQHF
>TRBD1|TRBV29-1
CSVGRGTGGETQYF
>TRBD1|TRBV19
CASSIRQGGYGYTF
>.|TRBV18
CASSPRTGEQFF
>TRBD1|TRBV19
CASRRGLSTEAFF
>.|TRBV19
CASSGQPNQPQHF
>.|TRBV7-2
CASGGGAYYEQYF
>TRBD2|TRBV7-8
CASSFFGGDRETQYF
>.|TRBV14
CASSHGAPGTEAFF
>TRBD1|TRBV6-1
CASSTGTGHGYEQYF
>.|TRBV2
CASSPTSNQPQHF
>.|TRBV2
CASSERLTPEGQRDNEQFF
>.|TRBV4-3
CASSHQLGVEAFF
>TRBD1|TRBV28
CASQGTTGARYGYTF
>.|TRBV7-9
CASTSAGAGDYGYTF
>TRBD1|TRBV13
CASSRGQGNSPLHF
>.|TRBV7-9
CASSALDEQYF
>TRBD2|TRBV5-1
CASESSGGVRGDTQYF
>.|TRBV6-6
CASRLWDEQFF
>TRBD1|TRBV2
CASRDRGLGYTF
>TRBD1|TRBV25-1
CASQTGGNGYTF
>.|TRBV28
CASSFPRPDRLFF
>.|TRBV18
CASSPNAPSQGNQPQHF
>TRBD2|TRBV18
CASSPGGSYNEQFF
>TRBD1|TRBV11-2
CASSLGTGMNTEAFF
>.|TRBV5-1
CASSFAGRVDTIYF
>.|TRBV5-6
CASSLIGSGGEQFF
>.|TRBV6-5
CASSSHGETQYF
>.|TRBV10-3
CAISDSGETQYF
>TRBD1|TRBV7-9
CASRTGGAKETQYF
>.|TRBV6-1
CASSRQFRGEQFF
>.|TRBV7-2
CASSLEENTEAFF
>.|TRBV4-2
CASSQEVVEAGELFF
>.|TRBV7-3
CASSPGLTVNYGYTF
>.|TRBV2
CASSPRDGRNTEAFF
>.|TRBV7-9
CASSLGSRSYEQYF
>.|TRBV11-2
CASSLDWEAGGWREKLFF
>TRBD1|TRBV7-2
CASSRGQGGPYEQYF
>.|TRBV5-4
CASSSPGKGPGANVLTF